One sample yielded the 19 T cell receptor beta chains listed below, sequenced in a study of vaccination and CD4 T cells after COVID-19. Indicated treatment: approximately 11-day PBMC culture with coronavirus spike peptide pools or control peptides (ViraFEST assay). These receptors' antigens are unknown. Cultured CD4+ T-cell DNA underwent Oncomine TCR Beta short-read sequencing. MiXCR, applied by TCRdb to the PCR reads, yields one record per CDR3 protein. The repertoire includes about 8,000 distinct CDR3 sequences, about 46% of them detected once, and approximately 20% sits in the top ten. Sequencing was performed on CD4+ T cells from blood, cultured in vitro. The receptors shown here come from a human donor who had recovered from COVID-19.

The rearrangement links TRBV11-2 to TRBJ2-7; D is undetermined. Trimming shortened V by 0 bases and J by 4 bases, and 10 bases separated the two germline ends. CDR1 and CDR2 (germline): SGHAT, FQNNGV. This CDR3 is built from 14 residues. The CDR3 reads CASSLDDGLYEQYF. In DNA, the CDR3 is TGTGCCAGCAGCTTAGATGACGGATTATACGAGCAGTACTTC.

This clonotype was counted between two and nine times. The rearrangement links TRBV25-1 to TRBJ1-2; 7 positions agree with TRBD1. V was pared by 5 bases and J by 0 bases, with 9 bases of the junction left unmatched. CDR1 and CDR2 from the germline V gene are MGHDK and SYGVNS. The CDR3 runs 16 residues. CDR3 amino acids: CASSKRGTETNYGYTF. Here the CDR3 DNA reads TGTGCCAGCAGTAAACGGGGGACAGAGACTAACTATGGCTACACCTTC.

This chain links TRBV7-6 with TRBJ2-1; 7 positions match TRBD2. CDR3 length equals 13 residues. V gave up 1 base and J gave up 10 bases; unmatched junction bases: 4. Germline CDR1 and CDR2: SGHVS and FNYEAQ. CDR3 nucleotides: TGTGCCAGCAGCTTAGTCGGGGAGGGGGAGCAGTTCTTC. This translates into CASSLVGEGEQFF.

The chain is built from TRBV10-3 and TRBJ1-2; D gene unclear. The V gene lost 3 bases and the J gene lost 2 bases, with 10 bases spanning the gap. Germline V gene data show CDR1 as ENHRY and CDR2 as SYGVKD. The CDR3 has 14 residues. Here the CDR3 reads CAISDPQGNYGYTF. The CDR3 bases are TGTGCCATCAGTGATCCTCAAGGGAACTATGGCTACACCTTC.

The chain links TRBV20-1 to TRBJ2-4; TRBD1 or TRBD2 may be the D gene (5 bases each). Trimming pared 6 bases from V and 0 bases from J, leaving 15 bases between. There are 15 residues in the CDR3. Germline V gene lookup returns CDR1 DFQATT and CDR2 SNEGSKA (reference sequence). The CDR3 loop reads CSAGDQKRAKNIQYF. The CDR3 DNA follows: TGCAGTGCAGGGGACCAGAAGAGAGCCAAAAACATTCAGTACTTC.

The rearrangement joins TRBV7-3 to TRBJ1-4, with 7 nucleotides matching TRBD1. The CDR3 spans 16 residues. The V and J ends lost 5 bases and 8 bases, in that order; junction bases with no gene match: 14. The germline V gene encodes CDR1 SGHTA and CDR2 FQGTGA. CDR3 sequence (DNA): TGTGCCAGCAGCCTTCGACAGGGAGTCGGTGGCGAAAAACTGTTTTTT. It encodes CASSLRQGVGGEKLFF.

V usage is TRBV7-9 and J usage is TRBJ1-3, with D possibly being TRBD1 (6 bases). V lost 7 bases, J lost 4 bases, and 11 bases lay in between. The CDR3 is 13 residues long. CDR1 is SEHNR and CDR2 is FQNEAQ in the germline V gene (reference sequence). The CDR3 coding sequence is TGTGCCAGCACCAAGGACAGAGGAAACACCATATATTTT. It encodes CASTKDRGNTIYF.

In this sample, this clonotype turned up a few times. The chain is built from TRBV19 and TRBJ2-3, with 8 bases fitting TRBD2. V lost 5 bases, J lost 5 bases, and 12 bases stayed unmatched. The germline CDR1 and CDR2 sequences are LNHDA and SQIVND (reference sequence). The CDR3 covers 16 residues. The DNA for the CDR3 is TGTGCCAGTAGTCCCCTCGCAGCGGGAGTCGGAGATACGCAGTATTTT. Translation: CASSPLAAGVGDTQYF.

This sequence joins TRBV28 and TRBJ1-1; 10 bases fit TRBD1. Germline CDR1 and CDR2: MDHEN and SYDVKM. V lost 2 bases to trimming and J lost 1 base; unmatched junction nucleotides: 1. The CDR3 is 15 residues long. The CDR3 DNA reads as TGTGCCAGCAGTTTAGGGGACAGGGGGAACACTGAAGCTTTCTTT. Translating it yields CASSLGDRGNTEAFF.

The CDR3 sequence is CASSLGTGVEGNQPQHF. The CDR3 nucleotides are TGTGCCAGCAGCTTGGGGACAGGGGTAGAAGGGAATCAGCCCCAGCATTTT. The rearrangement uses TRBV5-8 and TRBJ1-5; the match to TRBD1 covers 9 bases. Trimming cost V 0 bases and J 4 bases; bases outside gene matches: 8. Germline assignment: CDR1 SGHTS and CDR2 YDEGEE. This CDR3 region has 17 residues.

This clonotype was counted only a few times. The chain couples TRBV6-2 or TRBV6-3 to TRBJ1-1; no firm D call. Germline assignment: CDR1 MNHEY and CDR2 SVGEGT. The CDR3 consists of 13 residues. V gave up 2 bases and J gave up 8 bases, with 12 bases separating them. The CDR3, as DNA: TGTGCCAGCAGTTACCCCACCCCACCAGAAGCTTTCTTT. This codes for CASSYPTPPEAFF.

V usage is TRBV15 and J usage is TRBJ1-4; D gene ambiguous. There are 13 residues in the CDR3. Germline CDR1 is LNHNV and CDR2 is YYDKDF (reference sequence). Between the trimmed V and J ends, which lost 0 bases and 5 bases, there was a span of 4 bases. In nucleotides, the CDR3 is TGTGCCACCAGCAGAGATACGAATGAAAAACTGTTTTTT. This translates into CATSRDTNEKLFF.

A single count supports this clonotype. The chain has TRBV5-1 and TRBJ2-1; possible D gene TRBD1, 6 bases. The length of the CDR3 is 14 residues. Per germline, CDR1 SGHRS and CDR2 YFSETQ. With 6 bases removed from V and 4 bases from J, the gap between germline ends came to 14 bases. Here the CDR3 DNA reads TGCGCCAGCAAGGGGGACAAGACTTACAATGAGCAGTTCTTC. The encoded protein is CASKGDKTYNEQFF. Full variable domain (remainder filled in from reference TRBV5-1 and TRBJ2-1): KAGVTQTPRYLIKTRGQQVTLSCSPISGHRSVSWYQQTPGQGLQFLFEYFSETQRNKGNFPGRFSGRQFSNSRSEMNVSTLELGDSALYLCASKGDKTYNEQFFGPGTRLTVL.

The genes are TRBV4-2 and TRBJ2-7, with 8 bases that match TRBD2. CDR1 is LGHNA, CDR2 YNFKEQ, per germline. V lost 0 bases and J lost 4; bases outside the gene matches: 8. This CDR3 contains 16 residues. CDR3 nucleotide sequence: TGTGCCAGCAGCCAAGAAGTCAGCGGGGGTCCTTACGAGCAGTACTTC. It encodes CASSQEVSGGPYEQYF.

This clonotype showed up just a few times. The V gene is TRBV20-1, the J gene TRBJ2-1; 8 nucleotides line up with TRBD2. The CDR3 is 17 residues long. J lost 6 bases, V lost 0 bases, and 13 bases had no gene match. The germline V gene has CDR1 DFQATT and CDR2 SNEGSKA (reference sequence). The CDR3 spells CSARDWGGLEISNEQFF. The CDR3 DNA reads TGCAGTGCTAGAGATTGGGGGGGACTAGAAATTAGCAATGAGCAGTTCTTC.

This clonotype was counted a few times. V and J are TRBV20-1 and TRBJ2-5; 7 bases line up with TRBD2. Germline V gene sequence: CDR1 DFQATT, CDR2 SNEGSKA (reference sequence). CDR3 length: 14 amino acids. With V trimmed by 2 bases and J by 7 bases, 10 bases remained unmatched. The CDR3 bases are TGCAGTGCTAGAAAGGGTGCGGGAGCGTCGACCCAGTACTTC. Encoded protein: CSARKGAGASTQYF.

The V call is TRBV19, the J call TRBJ2-3; D not resolved. CDR3 length: 14 residues. V was shortened by 9 bases and J by 4 bases, with 17 bases between the two germline ends. Germline loops: CDR1 LNHDA, CDR2 SQIVND (reference sequence). CDR3 amino acids: CASSPPVGPDTQYF. CDR3 DNA sequence: TGTGCCAGCTCCCCTCCGGTAGGTCCAGATACGCAGTATTTT.

The genes are TRBV7-6 and TRBJ2-3, with 14 bases fitting TRBD2. CDR1 is SGHVS and CDR2 is FNYEAQ in the germline V gene. CDR3 length equals 19 residues. V lost 4 bases to trimming and J lost 4 bases; unmatched junction nucleotides: 13. CDR3 region: CASSSPLGLAGVVADTQYF. In DNA, the CDR3 is TGTGCCAGCAGCTCACCCCTGGGACTAGCGGGAGTTGTGGCAGATACGCAGTATTTT.

The CDR3 protein is CASSFRGNQETQYF. CDR3 nucleotide sequence: TGTGCCAGCAGCTTCCGAGGTAACCAAGAGACCCAGTACTTC. The rearrangement joins TRBV7-9 to TRBJ2-5; the D is unclear. CDR1 and CDR2 from the germline V gene are SEHNR and FQNEAQ (reference sequence). The V and J ends lost 3 bases and 0 bases respectively, with 8 bases between them. The CDR3 sequence is 14 residues long.